The T cell receptor beta chain described here comes from a study of T cell changes during pregnancy in multiple sclerosis. The repertoire was sequenced with immunoSEQ multiplex PCR; TCRdb's copy has only in-frame clones and lacks some. The table lists about 87,000 clones, about 93% of them singletons. Germline lookup yields CDR1 SGHTS and CDR2 YDEGEE. This CDR3 is built from 15 residues. With 1 base removed from V and 4 bases from J, the gap between germline ends came to 14 bases. The receptor was derived from a female donor in good health, enrolled as a control in a pregnancy study. This sample comprised peripheral blood, obtained in the third trimester of pregnancy. The chain employs TRBV5-8 and TRBJ1-1, with D uncertain. In DNA form, the CDR3 reads TGTGCCAGCAGCTTGATGGCCCTAGGCGGCACTGAAGCTTTCTTT. This encodes CASSLMALGGTEAFF.